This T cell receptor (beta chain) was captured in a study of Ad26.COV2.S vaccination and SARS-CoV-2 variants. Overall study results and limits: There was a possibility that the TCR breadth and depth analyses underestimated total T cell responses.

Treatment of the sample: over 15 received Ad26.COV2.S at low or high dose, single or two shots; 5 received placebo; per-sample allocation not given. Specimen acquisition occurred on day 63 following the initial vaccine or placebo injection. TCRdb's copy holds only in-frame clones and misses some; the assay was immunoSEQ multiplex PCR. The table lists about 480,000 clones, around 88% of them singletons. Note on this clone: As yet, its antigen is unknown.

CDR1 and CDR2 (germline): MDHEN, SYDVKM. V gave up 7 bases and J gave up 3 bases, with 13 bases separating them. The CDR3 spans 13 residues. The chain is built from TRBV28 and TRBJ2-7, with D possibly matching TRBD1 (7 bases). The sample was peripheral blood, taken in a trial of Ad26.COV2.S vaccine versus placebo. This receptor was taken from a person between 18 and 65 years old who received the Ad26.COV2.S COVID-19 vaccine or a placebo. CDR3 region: CASTQGGRYEQYF. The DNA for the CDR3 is TGTGCCAGCACCCAGGGGGGCCGCTACGAGCAGTACTTC.